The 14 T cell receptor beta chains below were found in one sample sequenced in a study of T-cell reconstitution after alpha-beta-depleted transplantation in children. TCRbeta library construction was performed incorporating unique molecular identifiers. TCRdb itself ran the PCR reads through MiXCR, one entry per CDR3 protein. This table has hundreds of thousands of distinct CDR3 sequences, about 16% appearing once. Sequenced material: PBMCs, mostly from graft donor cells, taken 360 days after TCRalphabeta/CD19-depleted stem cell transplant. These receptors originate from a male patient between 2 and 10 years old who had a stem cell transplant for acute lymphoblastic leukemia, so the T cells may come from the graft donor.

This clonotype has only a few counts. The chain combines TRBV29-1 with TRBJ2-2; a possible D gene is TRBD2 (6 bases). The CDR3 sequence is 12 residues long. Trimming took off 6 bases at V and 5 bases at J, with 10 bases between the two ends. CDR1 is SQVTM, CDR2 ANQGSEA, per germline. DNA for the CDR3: TGCAGCGTGGGGGGTCCGACCGGGGAGCTGTTTTTT. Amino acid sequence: CSVGGPTGELFF.

The CDR3 bases are TGTGCCAGCAGCTTAGGGGACTACAGGGATCGAAACTACGAGCAGTACTTC. Amino acids: CASSLGDYRDRNYEQYF. The chain combines TRBV11-1 with TRBJ2-7; perhaps TRBD2 as D (7 bases). The CDR3 runs 17 residues. V lost 1 base to trimming and J lost 3 bases, with 19 bases between them. Germline values: CDR1 SGHAT, CDR2 FQDESV (reference sequence).

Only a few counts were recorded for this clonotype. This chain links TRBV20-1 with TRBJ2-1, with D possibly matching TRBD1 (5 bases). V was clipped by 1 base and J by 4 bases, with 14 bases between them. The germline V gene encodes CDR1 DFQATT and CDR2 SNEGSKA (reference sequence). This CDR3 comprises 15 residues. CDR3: CSARAPKRGYNEQFF. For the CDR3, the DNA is TGCAGTGCTAGAGCCCCTAAAAGGGGATACAATGAGCAGTTCTTC.

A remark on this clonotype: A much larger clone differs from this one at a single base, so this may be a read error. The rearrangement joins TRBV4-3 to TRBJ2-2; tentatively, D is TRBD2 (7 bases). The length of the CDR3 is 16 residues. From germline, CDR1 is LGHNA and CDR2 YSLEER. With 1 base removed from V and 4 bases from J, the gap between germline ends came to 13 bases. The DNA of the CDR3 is TGCGCCAGCAGCCAAGTCGGGGGGCTGGGCACCGGGGAGCTGTTTTTT. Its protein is CASSQVGGLGTGELFF.

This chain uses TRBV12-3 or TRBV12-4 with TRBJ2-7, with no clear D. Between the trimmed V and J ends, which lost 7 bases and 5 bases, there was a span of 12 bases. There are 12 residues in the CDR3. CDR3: CASTPTGNEQYF. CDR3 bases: TGTGCCAGCACCCCTACGGGTAACGAGCAGTACTTC.

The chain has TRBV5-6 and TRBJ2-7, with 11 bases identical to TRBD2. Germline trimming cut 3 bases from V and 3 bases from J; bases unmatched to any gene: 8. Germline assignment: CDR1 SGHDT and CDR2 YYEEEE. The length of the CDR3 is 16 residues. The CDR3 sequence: CASSSGLAERLYEQYF. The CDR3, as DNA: TGTGCCAGCAGCTCGGGACTAGCGGAGCGACTCTACGAGCAGTACTTC.

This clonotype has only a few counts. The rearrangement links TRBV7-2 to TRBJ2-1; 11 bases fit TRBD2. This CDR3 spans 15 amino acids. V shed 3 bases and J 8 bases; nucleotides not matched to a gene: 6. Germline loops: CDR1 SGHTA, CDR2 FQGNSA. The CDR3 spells CASSFKGLAAHEQFF. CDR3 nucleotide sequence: TGTGCCAGCAGCTTTAAGGGACTAGCGGCCCATGAGCAGTTCTTC.

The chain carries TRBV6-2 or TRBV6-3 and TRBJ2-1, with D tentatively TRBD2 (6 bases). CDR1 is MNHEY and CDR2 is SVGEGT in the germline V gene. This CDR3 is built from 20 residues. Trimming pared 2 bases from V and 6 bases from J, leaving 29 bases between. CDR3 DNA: TGTGCCAGCAGTTACCTTAGATTGGGGGTAAATTGGCTAGCGCGCAATGAGCAGTTCTTC. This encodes CASSYLRLGVNWLARNEQFF.

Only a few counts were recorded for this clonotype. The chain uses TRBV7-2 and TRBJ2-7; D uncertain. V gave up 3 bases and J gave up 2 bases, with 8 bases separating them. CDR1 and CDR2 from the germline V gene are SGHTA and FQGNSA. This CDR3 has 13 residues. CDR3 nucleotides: TGTGCCAGCAGCTTGAGCGACCCCTACGAGCAGTACTTC. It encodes CASSLSDPYEQYF.

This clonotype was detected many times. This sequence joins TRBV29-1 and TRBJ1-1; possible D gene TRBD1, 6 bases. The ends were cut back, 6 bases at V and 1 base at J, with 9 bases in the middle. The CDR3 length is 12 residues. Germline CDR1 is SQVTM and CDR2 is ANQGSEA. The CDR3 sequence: CSVGRGNTEAFF. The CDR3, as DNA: TGCAGCGTCGGCAGGGGGAACACTGAAGCTTTCTTT.

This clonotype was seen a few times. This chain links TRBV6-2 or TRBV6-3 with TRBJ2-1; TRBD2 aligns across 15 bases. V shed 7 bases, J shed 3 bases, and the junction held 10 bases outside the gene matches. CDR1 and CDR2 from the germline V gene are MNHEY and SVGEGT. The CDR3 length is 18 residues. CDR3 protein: CASIGLAGGPGDYNEQFF. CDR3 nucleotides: TGTGCCAGCATCGGACTAGCGGGAGGGCCGGGGGACTACAATGAGCAGTTCTTC.

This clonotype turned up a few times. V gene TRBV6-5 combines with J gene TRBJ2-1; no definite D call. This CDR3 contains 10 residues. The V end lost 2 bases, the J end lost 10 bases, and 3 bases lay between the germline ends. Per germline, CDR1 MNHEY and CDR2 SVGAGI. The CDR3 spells CASSYPEQFF. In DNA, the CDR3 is TGTGCCAGCAGTTACCCCGAGCAGTTCTTC.

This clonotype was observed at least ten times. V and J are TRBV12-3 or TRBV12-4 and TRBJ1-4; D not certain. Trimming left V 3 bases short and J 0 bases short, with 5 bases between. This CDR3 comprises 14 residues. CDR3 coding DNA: TGTGCCAGCAGTTTTTTAGCAACTAATGAAAAACTGTTTTTT. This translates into CASSFLATNEKLFF.

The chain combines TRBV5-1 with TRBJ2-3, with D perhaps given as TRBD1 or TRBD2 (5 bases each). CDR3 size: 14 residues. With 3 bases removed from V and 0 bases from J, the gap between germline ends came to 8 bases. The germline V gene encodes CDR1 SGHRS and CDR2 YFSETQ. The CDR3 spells CASSSGLSTDTQYF. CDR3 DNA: TGCGCCAGCAGCTCGGGGCTGAGCACAGATACGCAGTATTTT.